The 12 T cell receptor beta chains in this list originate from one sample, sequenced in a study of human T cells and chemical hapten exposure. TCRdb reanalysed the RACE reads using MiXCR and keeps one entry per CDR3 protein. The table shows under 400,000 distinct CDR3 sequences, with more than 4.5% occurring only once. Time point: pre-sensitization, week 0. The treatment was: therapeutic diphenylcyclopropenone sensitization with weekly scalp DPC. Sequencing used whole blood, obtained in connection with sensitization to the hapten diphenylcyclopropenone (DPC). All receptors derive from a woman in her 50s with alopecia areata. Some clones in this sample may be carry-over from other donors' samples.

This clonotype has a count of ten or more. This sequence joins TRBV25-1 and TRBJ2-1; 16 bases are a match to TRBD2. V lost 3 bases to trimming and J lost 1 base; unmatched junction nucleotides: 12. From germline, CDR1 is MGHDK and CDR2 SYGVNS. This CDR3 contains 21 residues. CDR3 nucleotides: TGTGCCAGCAGTGATAGAGCGCCGGGACTAGCGGGGGGGCTTTCCTACAATGAGCAGTTCTTC. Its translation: CASSDRAPGLAGGLSYNEQFF.

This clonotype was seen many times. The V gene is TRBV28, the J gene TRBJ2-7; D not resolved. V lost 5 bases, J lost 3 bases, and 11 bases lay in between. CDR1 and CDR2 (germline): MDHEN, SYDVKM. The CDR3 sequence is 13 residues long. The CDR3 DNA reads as TGTGCCAGCAGTCCCCCGGACCTCTACGAGCAGTACTTC. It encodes CASSPPDLYEQYF.

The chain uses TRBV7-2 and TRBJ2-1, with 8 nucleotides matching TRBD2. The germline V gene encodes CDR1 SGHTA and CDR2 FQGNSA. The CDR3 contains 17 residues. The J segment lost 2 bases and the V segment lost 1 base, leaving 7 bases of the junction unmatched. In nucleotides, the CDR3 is TGTGCCAGCAGCTTAGTAGGGCGGGAGGAACCCTACAATGAGCAGTTCTTC. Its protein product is CASSLVGREEPYNEQFF.

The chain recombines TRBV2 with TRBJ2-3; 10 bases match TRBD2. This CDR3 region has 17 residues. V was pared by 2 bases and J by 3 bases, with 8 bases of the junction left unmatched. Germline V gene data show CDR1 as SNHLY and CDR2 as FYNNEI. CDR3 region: CASSETGSGRPTDTQYF. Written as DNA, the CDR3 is TGTGCCAGCAGTGAAACGGGTAGCGGGAGGCCAACAGATACGCAGTATTTT.

DNA of the CDR3: TGCGCCAGCAGCCAAGTAACCGGGGGAGAGACCCAGTACTTC. Protein product: CASSQVTGGETQYF. The rearrangement links TRBV4-1 to TRBJ2-5; a weak D match, TRBD2 (6 bases). Germline loops: CDR1 MGHRA, CDR2 YSYEKL. Trimming pared 1 base from V and 4 bases from J, leaving 10 bases between. The CDR3 runs to 14 residues.

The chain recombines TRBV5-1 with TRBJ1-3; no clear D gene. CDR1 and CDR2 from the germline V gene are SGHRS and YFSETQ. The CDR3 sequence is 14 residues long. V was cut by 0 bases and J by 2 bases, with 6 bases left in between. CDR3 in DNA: TGCGCCAGCAGCTTGGATGTTACTGGAAACACCATATATTTT. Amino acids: CASSLDVTGNTIYF.

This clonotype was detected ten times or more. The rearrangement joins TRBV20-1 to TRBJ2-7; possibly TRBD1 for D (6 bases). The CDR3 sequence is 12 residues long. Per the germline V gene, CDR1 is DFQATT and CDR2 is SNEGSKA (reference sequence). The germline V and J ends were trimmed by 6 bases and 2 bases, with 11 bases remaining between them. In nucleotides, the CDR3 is TGCAGTGCCCCGACAGGTCCCTACGAGCAGTACTTC. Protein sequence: CSAPTGPYEQYF.

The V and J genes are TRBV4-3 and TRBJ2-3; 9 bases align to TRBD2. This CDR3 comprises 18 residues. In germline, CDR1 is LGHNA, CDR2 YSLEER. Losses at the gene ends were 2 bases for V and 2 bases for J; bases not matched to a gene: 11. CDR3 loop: CASSQTSGLTPFTDTQYF. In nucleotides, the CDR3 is TGCGCCAGCAGCCAAACTAGCGGGCTTACACCTTTCACAGATACGCAGTATTTT.

Here the CDR3 DNA reads TGTGCCAGCAGCTCCAGGGGTACCGATGAAGCTTTCTTT. Amino acid sequence: CASSSRGTDEAFF. V and J are TRBV7-2 and TRBJ1-1, with D possibly being TRBD1 (6 bases). Germline CDR1 SGHTA, CDR2 FQGNSA. This CDR3 has 13 amino acids. V was clipped by 4 bases and J by 7 bases, with 13 bases between them. The variable domain in full, with the rest retrieved from reference TRBV7-2 and TRBJ1-1, is GAGVSQSPSNKVTEKGKDVELRCDPISGHTALYWYRQSLGQGLEFLIYFQGNSAPDKSGLPSDRFSAERTGGSVSTLTIQRTQQEDSAVYLCASSSRGTDEAFFGQGTRLTVV.

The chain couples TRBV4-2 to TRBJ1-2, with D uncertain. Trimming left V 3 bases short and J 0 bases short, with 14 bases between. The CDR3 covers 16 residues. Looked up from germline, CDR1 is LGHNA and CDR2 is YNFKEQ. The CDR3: CASSQGFTEPNYGYTF. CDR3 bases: TGTGCCAGCAGCCAGGGCTTTACGGAGCCTAACTATGGCTACACCTTC.

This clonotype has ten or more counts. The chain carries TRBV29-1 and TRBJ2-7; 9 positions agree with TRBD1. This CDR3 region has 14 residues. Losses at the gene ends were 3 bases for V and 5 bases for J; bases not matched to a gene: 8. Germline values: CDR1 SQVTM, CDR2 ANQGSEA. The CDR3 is CSVESGTGIHEQYF. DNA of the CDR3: TGCAGCGTTGAGTCCGGGACAGGGATCCACGAGCAGTACTTC.

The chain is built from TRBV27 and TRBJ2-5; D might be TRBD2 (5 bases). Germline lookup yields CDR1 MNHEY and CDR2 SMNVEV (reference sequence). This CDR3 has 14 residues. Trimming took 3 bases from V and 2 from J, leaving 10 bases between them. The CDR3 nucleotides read TGTGCCAGCAGTTTCAGGACTCGTCAAGAGACCCAGTACTTC. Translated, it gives CASSFRTRQETQYF.